The sequence of this TCR beta chain was determined in a study of beta chain features in type 1 diabetes. Sequenced material consisted of expressed TCRB transcripts (all of the isolated RNA was reverse transcribed). Measured with immunoSEQ multiplex PCR; TCRdb has only the in-frame clones, and not every one. The table shows around 500,000 clones, with roughly an eighth occurring only once. About this clone itself: Its specificity is unknown.

Germline assignment: CDR1 LGHNA and CDR2 YNFKEQ. Trimming pared 0 bases from V and 8 bases from J, leaving 11 bases between. The CDR3 extends over 14 amino acids. Findings of the study overall: Type 1 diabetes patients had fewer VDJ junction insertions and more deletions. Shorter templates may be favored by PCR, equally so in patients and controls.

The material sequenced was naive CD4+ T cells from blood. The V and J genes are TRBV4-2 and TRBJ1-3, with D hard to call. The TCR comes from a woman aged 18-35 years in good health. The CDR3 here is CASSQDRTGHTIYF. The CDR3 coding sequence is TGTGCCAGCAGCCAAGATCGAACTGGCCACACCATATATTTT.